The 5 T cell receptor beta chains in this list originate from one sample, sequenced in a study of Graves' ophthalmopathy and Graves' hyperthyroidism. Amplification of TCR beta CDR3 regions used RNA transcripts. In the first round, RT-PCR was carried out with HTBI primers, and a multiplex PCR formed the second round. From the multiplex PCR reads, TCRdb called clonotypes with MiXCR, one entry per CDR3 protein. The sample has about 700,000 distinct CDR3 sequences; approximately 39% are singletons. Specimen: peripheral blood. All receptors derive from an adult man with Graves' ophthalmopathy.

There are a few counts of this clonotype. This chain links TRBV11-3 with TRBJ1-2; D ambiguous. Germline V gives CDR1 SGHNT, CDR2 YENEEA. Trimming took 5 bases from V and 8 from J, leaving 15 bases between them. The CDR3 is 13 residues long. CDR3 amino acids: CASSPRQVGGYTF. The CDR3 DNA sequence: TGTGCCAGCAGCCCACGACAAGTTGGCGGCTACACCTTC. The whole variable domain, filled in from reference TRBV11-3 and TRBJ1-2, reads EAGVVQSPRYKIIEKKQPVAFWCNPISGHNTLYWYLQNLGQGPELLIRYENEEAVDDSQLPKDRFSAERLKGVDSTLKIQPAELGDSAVYLCASSPRQVGGYTFGSGTRLTVV.

The chain links TRBV24-1 to TRBJ2-3, with D possibly TRBD1 on 6 matching bases. Germline values: CDR1 KGHDR, CDR2 SFDVKD. This CDR3 is 15 amino acids long. Trimming took off 4 bases at V and 0 bases at J, with 10 bases between the two ends. The CDR3 DNA follows: TGTGCCACCAGTGACCGTACAGGGAGCACAGATACGCAGTATTTT. As protein: CATSDRTGSTDTQYF.

This clonotype was seen more than once but under ten times. Here the CDR3 DNA reads TGCAGTGCTAGACCCCCAAGCATTCGGGAGACCCAGTACTTC. Residues: CSARPPSIRETQYF. The J gene is TRBJ2-5, the V gene TRBV20-1; no firm D call. Per germline, CDR1 DFQATT and CDR2 SNEGSKA (reference sequence). This CDR3 spans 14 amino acids. Trimming took off 2 bases at V and 5 bases at J, with 15 bases between the two ends.

The genes are TRBV11-2 and TRBJ2-2, with 11 bases that match TRBD2. The CDR3 sequence is 16 residues long. The ends lost 5 bases at V and 1 base at J; junction bases unmatched: 3. Germline values: CDR1 SGHAT, CDR2 FQNNGV. In DNA form, the CDR3 reads TGTGCCAGCAGCGGGGGACTAGCGGAGAACACCGGGGAGCTGTTTTTT. It specifies CASSGGLAENTGELFF.

To note about this clonotype: A much larger clone lies a single base off, so this may be a read error. The CDR3 bases are TGCGCCAGCACTCCAGGGGGCGAGAGTACTGAAGCTCTCTTT. Residues: CASTPGGESTEALF. The V gene is TRBV5-1, the J gene TRBJ1-1, with 8 bases aligning to TRBD1. CDR1 and CDR2 from the germline V gene are SGHRS and YFSETQ. The CDR3 runs 14 residues.